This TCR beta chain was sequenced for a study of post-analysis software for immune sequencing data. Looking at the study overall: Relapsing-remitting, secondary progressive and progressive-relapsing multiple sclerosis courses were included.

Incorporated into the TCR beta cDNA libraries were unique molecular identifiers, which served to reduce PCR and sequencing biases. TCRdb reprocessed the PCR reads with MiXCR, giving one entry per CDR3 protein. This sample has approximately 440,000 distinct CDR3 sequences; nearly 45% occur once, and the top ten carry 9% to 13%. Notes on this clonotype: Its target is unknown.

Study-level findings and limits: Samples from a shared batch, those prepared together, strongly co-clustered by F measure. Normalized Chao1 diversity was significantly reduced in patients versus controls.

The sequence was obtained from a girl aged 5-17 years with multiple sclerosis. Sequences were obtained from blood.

The CDR3 bases are TGTGCCACCAGTGACCCAGGGCCCTACGGAAATGAGCAGTTCTTC. It encodes CATSDPGPYGNEQFF. The V call is TRBV24-1, the J call TRBJ2-1; the D gene is possibly TRBD1 (5 bases). This CDR3 comprises 15 residues. Germline V gene data show CDR1 as KGHDR and CDR2 as SFDVKD. Deletions cut 4 bases from V and 7 bases from J, with 16 bases between.